The clone carrying this T cell receptor beta chain showed up just a few times. Its antigen is unknown. TCRdb re-called the RT-PCR reads with MiXCR, one entry per CDR3 protein. The sample lists about 700,000 distinct CDR3 sequences, approximately 13% seen once, with 5.5% to 7% in the top ten. This record comes from a study of response to subunit inactivated influenza vaccine. Study conclusions and caveats: Seasonal influenza vaccination, on each occasion, was suggested by the authors to recruit few new T cells.

Trimming pared 3 bases from V and 6 bases from J, leaving 11 bases between. This CDR3 has 13 amino acids. CDR1 and CDR2 (germline): SGHRS, YFSETQ. The rearrangement links TRBV5-1 to TRBJ2-3, with D unresolved. This clonotype was obtained from a man aged 50 or older who received an inactivated influenza vaccine. Sequenced material: PBMCs from blood, taken less than 15 days before vaccination. CDR3 nucleotides: TGCGCCAGCAGCTCACCGGCGGTGGATACGCAGTATTTT. Protein sequence: CASSSPAVDTQYF. Full variable domain (missing parts from reference TRBV5-1 and TRBJ2-3): KAGVTQTPRYLIKTRGQQVTLSCSPISGHRSVSWYQQTPGQGLQFLFEYFSETQRNKGNFPGRFSGRQFSNSRSEMNVSTLELGDSALYLCASSSPAVDTQYFGPGTRLTVL.